This TCR beta chain was identified in a study of T-cell reconstitution after alpha-beta-depleted transplantation in children. It was with unique molecular identifiers that the TCRbeta library was prepared. A single record per CDR3 protein comes from TCRdb applying MiXCR to the PCR reads. The profile shows more than 450,000 distinct CDR3 sequences, approximately 16% of them singletons. This clonotype was picked up a small number of times. CDR3 size: 16 residues. V gave up 1 base and J gave up 6 bases; unmatched junction bases: 2. Germline V lookup: CDR1 SGHRS, CDR2 YFSETQ. The sample in question was PBMCs from the stem cell graft donor, obtained from the stem cell graft. This TCR came from a human donor who donated a stem cell graft to a child with acute lymphoblastic leukemia. V usage is TRBV5-1 and J usage is TRBJ2-2; 14 bases are shared with TRBD2. The CDR3 protein is CASSLSTSGRAGELFF. In DNA, the CDR3 is TGCGCCAGCAGCTTGTCGACTAGCGGGAGGGCCGGGGAGCTGTTTTTT.